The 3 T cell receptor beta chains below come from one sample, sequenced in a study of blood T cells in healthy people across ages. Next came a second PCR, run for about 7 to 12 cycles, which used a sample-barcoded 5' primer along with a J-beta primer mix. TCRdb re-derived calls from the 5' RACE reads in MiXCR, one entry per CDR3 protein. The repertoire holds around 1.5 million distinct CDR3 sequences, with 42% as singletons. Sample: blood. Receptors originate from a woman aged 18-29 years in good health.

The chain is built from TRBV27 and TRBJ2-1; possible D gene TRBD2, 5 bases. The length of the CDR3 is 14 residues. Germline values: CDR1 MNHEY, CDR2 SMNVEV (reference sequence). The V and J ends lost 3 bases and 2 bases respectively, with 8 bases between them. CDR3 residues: CASSFGETYNEQFF. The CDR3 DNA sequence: TGTGCCAGCAGTTTCGGGGAGACCTACAATGAGCAGTTCTTC.

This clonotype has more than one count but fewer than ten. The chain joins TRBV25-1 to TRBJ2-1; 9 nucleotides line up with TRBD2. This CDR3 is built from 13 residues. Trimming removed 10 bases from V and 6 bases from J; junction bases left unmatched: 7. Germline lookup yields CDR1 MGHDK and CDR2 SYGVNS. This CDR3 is CATGRGGSNEQFF. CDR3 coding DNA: TGTGCCACCGGGCGGGGGGGCAGCAATGAGCAGTTCTTC. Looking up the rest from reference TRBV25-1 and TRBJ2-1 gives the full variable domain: EADIYQTPRYLVIGTGKKITLECSQTMGHDKMYWYQQDPGMELHLIHYSYGVNSTEKGDLSSESTVSRIRTEHFPLTLESARPSHTSQYLCATGRGGSNEQFFGPGTRLTVL.

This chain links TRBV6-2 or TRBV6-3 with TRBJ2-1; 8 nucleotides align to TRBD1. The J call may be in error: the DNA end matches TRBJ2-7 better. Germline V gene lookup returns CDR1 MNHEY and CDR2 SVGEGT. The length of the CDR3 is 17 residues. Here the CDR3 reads CASSLTHRTGRLNEQYF. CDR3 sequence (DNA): TGTGCCAGCAGCCTCACTCATAGGACAGGGAGGTTGAATGAGCAGTACTTC.